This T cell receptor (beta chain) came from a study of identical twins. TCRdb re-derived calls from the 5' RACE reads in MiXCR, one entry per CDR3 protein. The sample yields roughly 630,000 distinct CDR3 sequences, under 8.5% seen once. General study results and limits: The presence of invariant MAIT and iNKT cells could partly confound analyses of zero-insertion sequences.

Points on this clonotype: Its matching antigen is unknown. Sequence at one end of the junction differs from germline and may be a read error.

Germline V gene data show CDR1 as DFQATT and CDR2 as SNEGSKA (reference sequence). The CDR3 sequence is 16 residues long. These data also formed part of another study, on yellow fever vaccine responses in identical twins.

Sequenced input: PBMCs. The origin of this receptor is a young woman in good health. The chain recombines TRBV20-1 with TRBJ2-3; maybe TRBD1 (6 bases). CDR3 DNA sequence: TGCTGTGCTAGAGATCAACAGGGTTTTCACACAGATACGCAGTATTTT. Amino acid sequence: CCARDQQGFHTDTQYF.